The 9 T cell receptor beta chains below come from one sample, sequenced in a study of identical twins. TCRdb re-called the 5' RACE reads with MiXCR, one entry per CDR3 protein. The data contain 500,000 or so distinct CDR3 sequences, approximately 22% of them seen just once; the ten biggest clones take up 0.75% to 0.95%. The data were also submitted as part of a second study, on T cells expressing NK-cell markers.

Sample: CD4+ T cells sorted from blood. Receptors were obtained from a young woman in good health.

The chain links TRBV29-1 to TRBJ2-6; no definite D call. This CDR3 spans 14 amino acids. Germline CDR1 is SQVTM and CDR2 is ANQGSEA. Deletions cut 3 bases from V and 4 bases from J, with 10 bases between. The CDR3 loop is CSVEGATGANVLTF. The CDR3 DNA reads TGCAGCGTTGAGGGCGCTACAGGGGCCAACGTCCTGACTTTC. Combining the CDR3 with reference TRBV29-1 and TRBJ2-6 gives the whole variable domain SAVISQKPSRDICQRGTSLTIQCQVDSQVTMMFWYRQQPGQSLTLIATANQGSEATYESGFVIDKFPISRPNLTFSTLTVSNMSPEDSSIYLCSVEGATGANVLTFGAGSRLTVL.

The chain uses TRBV20-1 and TRBJ2-3; 12 nucleotides line up with TRBD2. CDR3 length: 15 residues. Germline V gives CDR1 DFQATT, CDR2 SNEGSKA (reference sequence). With 1 base clipped from V and 6 bases from J, the junction kept 5 bases outside the gene matches. As DNA, the CDR3 is TGCAGTGCTAGAGTACTAGCGGGGGGAACTGATACGCAGTATTTT. Encoded protein: CSARVLAGGTDTQYF.

J is TRBJ2-3 and V is TRBV12-5, with D perhaps matching TRBD2 (5 bases). There are 15 residues in the CDR3. Trimming took 5 bases from V and 4 from J, leaving 16 bases between them. Germline CDR1 is LGHNT and CDR2 is FRNRAP. The CDR3 here is CASGQTIGEPDTQYF. The CDR3 DNA reads as TGTGCTAGTGGTCAGACTATCGGGGAGCCAGATACGCAGTATTTT.

The sample holds a few counts of this clonotype. The chain combines TRBV29-1 with TRBJ1-2; perhaps TRBD1 as D (5 bases). The CDR3 sequence is 11 residues long. With 4 bases removed from V and 8 bases from J, the gap between germline ends came to 11 bases. The germline V gene has CDR1 SQVTM and CDR2 ANQGSEA. This CDR3 reads CSVGGSGGYTF. CDR3 DNA: TGCAGCGTTGGGGGGTCGGGAGGCTACACCTTC. The full variable domain, rest sourced from reference TRBV29-1 and TRBJ1-2, is SAVISQKPSRDICQRGTSLTIQCQVDSQVTMMFWYRQQPGQSLTLIATANQGSEATYESGFVIDKFPISRPNLTFSTLTVSNMSPEDSSIYLCSVGGSGGYTFGSGTRLTVV.

The rearrangement links TRBV5-1 to TRBJ2-7, with TRBD2 matching over 10 bases. The CDR3 runs to 16 residues. CDR1 is SGHRS and CDR2 is YFSETQ in the germline V gene. Trimming at V came to 6 bases and at J to 0 bases, leaving 9 bases not matched to a gene. CDR3 loop: CASNRLAGESSYEQYF. In nucleotides, the CDR3 is TGCGCCAGCAATAGGCTAGCGGGAGAGAGCTCCTACGAGCAGTACTTC.

The rearrangement joins TRBV18 to TRBJ1-6, with 9 nucleotides matching TRBD1. Germline V CDR1 and CDR2: KGHSH, LQKENI. Trimming cost V 2 bases and J 5 bases; bases outside gene matches: 1. The CDR3 covers 15 residues. The CDR3 spells CASSPGTGNNSPLHF. The DNA of the CDR3 is TGTGCCAGCTCACCAGGGACAGGGAATAATTCACCCCTCCACTTT. Looking up the rest from reference TRBV18 and TRBJ1-6 gives the full variable domain: NAGVMQNPRHLVRRRGQEARLRCSPMKGHSHVYWYRQLPEEGLKFMVYLQKENIIDESGMPKERFSAEFPKEGPSILRIQQVVRGDSAAYFCASSPGTGNNSPLHFGNGTRLTVT.

This clonotype was counted between two and nine times. The V call is TRBV20-1, the J call TRBJ2-1; tentative D call: TRBD2 (6 bases). V lost 5 bases and J 11 bases, leaving 13 bases between the germline ends. From germline, CDR1 is DFQATT and CDR2 SNEGSKA (reference sequence). The CDR3 loop spans 11 amino acids. Here the CDR3 DNA reads TGCAGTGCTCCTCAGACTAGAAAGCAGTTCTTC. This gives the protein CSAPQTRKQFF.

This clonotype occurred once. The V and J genes are TRBV6-2 or TRBV6-3 and TRBJ2-3, with D perhaps being TRBD1 or TRBD2 (6 bases each). Germline V gene data show CDR1 as MNHEY and CDR2 as SVGEGT. This CDR3 is built from 16 residues. V gave up 5 bases and J gave up 3 bases, with 18 bases separating them. CDR3 region: CASSHRGEGGTDTQYF. Written as DNA, the CDR3 is TGTGCCAGCAGTCACAGAGGAGAGGGGGGAACAGATACGCAGTATTTT.

A few counts support this clonotype. The chain has TRBV4-2 and TRBJ2-7; the D gene is possibly TRBD1 (6 bases). The CDR3 consists of 12 residues. Trimming left V 5 bases short and J 4 bases short, with 9 bases between. Germline CDR1 LGHNA, CDR2 YNFKEQ. The CDR3 sequence: CASSGTKYEQYF. CDR3 coding DNA: TGTGCCAGCAGCGGGACAAAGTACGAGCAGTACTTC.